This T cell receptor beta chain was documented in a study of blood T cell repertoires in COVID-19. Study-wide context: T cells, B-cell-depleted T cells, or PBMCs provided the cDNA or gDNA that served as material.

This table comes from immunoSEQ multiplex PCR, and its TCRdb copy is limited to in-frame clones, with some not included. This repertoire shows about 370,000 clones, around 87% found once; its top ten account for more than 0.8%. From germline, CDR1 is SGHNT and CDR2 YYREEE (reference sequence). V lost 3 bases and J 5 bases, leaving 14 bases between the germline ends. This CDR3 spans 14 amino acids. Enrollees, roughly 18 to 95 years old, lived in about two dozen US areas. Participants were placed into cohorts based on the clinical history they reported. The chain combines TRBV5-4 with TRBJ2-5; D possibly corresponds to TRBD1 (6 bases). Sequencing was carried out using PBMCs or T cells enriched from blood (not recorded which). This clonotype was sampled from a man between 18 and 29 years old who had recovered from COVID-19. CDR3 in DNA: TGTGCCAGCAGCTATACAGGGTCCCTGGAGACCCAGTACTTC. This gives the protein CASSYTGSLETQYF.